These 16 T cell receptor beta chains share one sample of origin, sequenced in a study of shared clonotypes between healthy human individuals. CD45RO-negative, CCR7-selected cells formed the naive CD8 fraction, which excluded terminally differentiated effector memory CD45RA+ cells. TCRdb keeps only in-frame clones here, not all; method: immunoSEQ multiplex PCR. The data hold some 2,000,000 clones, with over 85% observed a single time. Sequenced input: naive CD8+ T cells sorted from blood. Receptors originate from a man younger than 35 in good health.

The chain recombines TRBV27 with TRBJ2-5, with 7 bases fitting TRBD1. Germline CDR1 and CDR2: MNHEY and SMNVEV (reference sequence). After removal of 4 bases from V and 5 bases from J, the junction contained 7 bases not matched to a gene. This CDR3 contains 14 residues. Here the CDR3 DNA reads TGTGCCAGCAGTTCGATCAGGGGGTCCGAGACCCAGTACTTC. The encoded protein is CASSSIRGSETQYF.

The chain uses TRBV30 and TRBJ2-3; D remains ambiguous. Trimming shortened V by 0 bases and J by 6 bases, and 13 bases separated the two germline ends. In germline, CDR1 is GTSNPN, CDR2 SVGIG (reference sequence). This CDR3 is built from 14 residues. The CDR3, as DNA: TGTGCCTGGAGTGTACCCCGAAACAGCGATACGCAGTATTTT. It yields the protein CAWSVPRNSDTQYF.

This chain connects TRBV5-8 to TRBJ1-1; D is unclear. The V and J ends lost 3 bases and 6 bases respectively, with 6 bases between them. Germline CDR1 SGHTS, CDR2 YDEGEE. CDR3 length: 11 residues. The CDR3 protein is CASSSAPEAFF. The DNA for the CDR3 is TGTGCCAGCAGCTCTGCCCCTGAAGCTTTCTTT.

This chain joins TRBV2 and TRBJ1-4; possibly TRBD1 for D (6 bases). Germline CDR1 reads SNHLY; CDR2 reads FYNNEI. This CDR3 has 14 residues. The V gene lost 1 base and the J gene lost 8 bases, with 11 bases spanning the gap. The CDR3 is CASSEGGGSEKLFF. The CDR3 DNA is TGTGCCAGCAGTGAAGGGGGGGGCTCAGAAAAACTGTTTTTT.

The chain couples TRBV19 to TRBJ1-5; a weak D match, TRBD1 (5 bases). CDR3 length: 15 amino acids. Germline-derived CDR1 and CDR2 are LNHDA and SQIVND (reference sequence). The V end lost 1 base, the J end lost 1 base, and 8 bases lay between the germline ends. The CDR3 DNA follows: TGTGCCAGTAGTATAGTACAGGAGAGCAATCAGCCCCAGCATTTT. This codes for CASSIVQESNQPQHF.

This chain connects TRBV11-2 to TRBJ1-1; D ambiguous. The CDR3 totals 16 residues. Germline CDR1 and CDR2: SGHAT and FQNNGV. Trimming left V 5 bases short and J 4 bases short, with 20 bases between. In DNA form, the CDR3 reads TGTGCCAGCAGCCCCGGGTTCTTTCAATGGAGCACTGAAGCTTTCTTT. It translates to CASSPGFFQWSTEAFF.

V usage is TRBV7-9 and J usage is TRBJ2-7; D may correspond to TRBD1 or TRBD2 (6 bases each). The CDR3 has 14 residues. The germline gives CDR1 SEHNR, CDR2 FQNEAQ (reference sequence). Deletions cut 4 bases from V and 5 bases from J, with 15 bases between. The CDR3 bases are TGTGCCAGCAGCTCGGGGGCGCTGGTCCACGAGCAGTACTTC. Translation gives CASSSGALVHEQYF.

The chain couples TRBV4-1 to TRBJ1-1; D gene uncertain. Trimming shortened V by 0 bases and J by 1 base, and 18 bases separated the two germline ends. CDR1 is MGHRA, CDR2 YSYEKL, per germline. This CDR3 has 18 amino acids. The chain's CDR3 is CASSQDPGEVLGNTEAFF. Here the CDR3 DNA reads TGCGCCAGCAGCCAAGATCCGGGCGAGGTGTTGGGGAACACTGAAGCTTTCTTT.

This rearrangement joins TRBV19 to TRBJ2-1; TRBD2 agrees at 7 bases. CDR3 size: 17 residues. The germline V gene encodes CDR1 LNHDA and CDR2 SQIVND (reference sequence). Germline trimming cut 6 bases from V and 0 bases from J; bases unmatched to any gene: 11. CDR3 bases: TGTGCCAGTAGCTCACTTACTGGCGGGAGCTCCTACAATGAGCAGTTCTTC. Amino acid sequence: CASSSLTGGSSYNEQFF.

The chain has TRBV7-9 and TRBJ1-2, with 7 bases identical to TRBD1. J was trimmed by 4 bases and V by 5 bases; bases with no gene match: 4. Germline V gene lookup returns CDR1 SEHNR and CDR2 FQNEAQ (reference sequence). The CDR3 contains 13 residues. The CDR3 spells CASSQGQSYGYTF. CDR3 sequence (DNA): TGTGCCAGCAGCCAGGGACAGTCCTATGGCTACACCTTC. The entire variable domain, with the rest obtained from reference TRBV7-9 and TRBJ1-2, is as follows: DTGVSQNPRHKITKRGQNVTFRCDPISEHNRLYWYRQTLGQGPEFLTYFQNEAQLEKSRLLSDRFSAERPKGSFSTLEIQRTEQGDSAMYLCASSQGQSYGYTFGSGTRLTVV.

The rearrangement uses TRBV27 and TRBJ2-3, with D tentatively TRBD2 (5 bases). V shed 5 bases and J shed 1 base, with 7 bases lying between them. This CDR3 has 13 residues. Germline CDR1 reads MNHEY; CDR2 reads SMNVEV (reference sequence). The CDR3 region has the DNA TGTGCCAGCAGTATTAGCGGCACAGATACGCAGTATTTT. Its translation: CASSISGTDTQYF.

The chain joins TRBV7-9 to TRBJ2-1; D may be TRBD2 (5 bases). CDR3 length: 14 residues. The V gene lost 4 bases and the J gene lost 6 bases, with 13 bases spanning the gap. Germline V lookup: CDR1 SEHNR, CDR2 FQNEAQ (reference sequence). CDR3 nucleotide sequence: TGTGCCAGCAGCTCTAGCACCCAAGTCAATGAGCAGTTCTTC. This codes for CASSSSTQVNEQFF.

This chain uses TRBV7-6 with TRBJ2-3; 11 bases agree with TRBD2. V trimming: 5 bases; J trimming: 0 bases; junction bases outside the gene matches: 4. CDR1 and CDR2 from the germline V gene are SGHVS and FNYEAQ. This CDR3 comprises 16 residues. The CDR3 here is CASSLTSGVSTDTQYF. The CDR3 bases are TGTGCCAGCAGCCTGACTAGCGGGGTGAGCACAGATACGCAGTATTTT.

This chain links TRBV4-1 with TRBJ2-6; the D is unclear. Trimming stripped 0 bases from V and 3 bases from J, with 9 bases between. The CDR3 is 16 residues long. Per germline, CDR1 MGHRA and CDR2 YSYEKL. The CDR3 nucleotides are TGCGCCAGCAGCCAAGAAGGTTTTGGTGGGGCCAACGTCCTGACTTTC. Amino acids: CASSQEGFGGANVLTF.

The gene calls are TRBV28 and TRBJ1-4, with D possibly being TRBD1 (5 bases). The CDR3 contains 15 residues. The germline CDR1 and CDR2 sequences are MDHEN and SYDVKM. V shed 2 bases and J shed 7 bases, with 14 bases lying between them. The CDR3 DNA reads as TGTGCCAGCAGTTTAATATTACGGGGGTTTGAAAAACTGTTTTTT. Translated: CASSLILRGFEKLFF.

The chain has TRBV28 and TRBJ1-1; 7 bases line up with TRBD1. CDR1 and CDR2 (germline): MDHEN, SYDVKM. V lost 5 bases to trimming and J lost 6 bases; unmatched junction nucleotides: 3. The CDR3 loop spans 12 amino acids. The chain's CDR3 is CASSVTGSEAFF. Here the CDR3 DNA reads TGTGCCAGCAGTGTGACAGGGTCTGAAGCTTTCTTT.